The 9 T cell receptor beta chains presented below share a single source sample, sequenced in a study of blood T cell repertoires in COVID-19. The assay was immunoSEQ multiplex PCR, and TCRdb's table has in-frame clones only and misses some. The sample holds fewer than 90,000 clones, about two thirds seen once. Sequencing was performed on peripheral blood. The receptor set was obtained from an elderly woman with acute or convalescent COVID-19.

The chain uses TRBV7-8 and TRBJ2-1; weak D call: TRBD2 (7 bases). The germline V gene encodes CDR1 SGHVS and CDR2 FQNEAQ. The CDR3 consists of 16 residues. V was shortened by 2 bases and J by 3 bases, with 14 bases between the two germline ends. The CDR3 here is CASSLMTGGFYNEQFF. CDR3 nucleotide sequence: TGTGCCAGCAGCTTAATGACGGGGGGCTTCTACAATGAGCAGTTCTTC.

This CDR3 is CASSSQGASRKETQYF. The DNA for the CDR3 is TGTGCCAGCAGTTCCCAGGGGGCCTCTAGGAAAGAGACCCAGTACTTC. This chain uses TRBV27 with TRBJ2-5, with 8 positions matching TRBD1. J gave up 3 bases and V 4 bases, and 10 bases lay outside the gene matches. This CDR3 is built from 16 residues. CDR1 is MNHEY and CDR2 is SMNVEV in the germline V gene (reference sequence).

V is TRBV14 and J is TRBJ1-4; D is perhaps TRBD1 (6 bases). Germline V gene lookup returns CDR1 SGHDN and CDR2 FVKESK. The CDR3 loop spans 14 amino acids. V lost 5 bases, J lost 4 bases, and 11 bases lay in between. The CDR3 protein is CASSTGPLNEKLFF. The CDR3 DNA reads TGTGCCAGCAGCACAGGGCCCCTTAATGAAAAACTGTTTTTT.

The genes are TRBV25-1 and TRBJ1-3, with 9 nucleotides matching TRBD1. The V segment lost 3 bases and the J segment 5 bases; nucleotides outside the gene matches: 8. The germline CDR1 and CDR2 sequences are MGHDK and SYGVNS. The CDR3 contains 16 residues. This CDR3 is CASSEGGTGLRNTIYF. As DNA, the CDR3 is TGTGCCAGCAGTGAGGGTGGGACAGGGCTTCGAAACACCATATATTTT.

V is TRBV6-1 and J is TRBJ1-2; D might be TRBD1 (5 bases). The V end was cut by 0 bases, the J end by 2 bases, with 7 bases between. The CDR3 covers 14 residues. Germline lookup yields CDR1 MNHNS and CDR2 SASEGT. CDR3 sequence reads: CASSEAAGNYGYTF. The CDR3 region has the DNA TGTGCCAGCAGTGAAGCGGCAGGGAACTATGGCTACACCTTC.

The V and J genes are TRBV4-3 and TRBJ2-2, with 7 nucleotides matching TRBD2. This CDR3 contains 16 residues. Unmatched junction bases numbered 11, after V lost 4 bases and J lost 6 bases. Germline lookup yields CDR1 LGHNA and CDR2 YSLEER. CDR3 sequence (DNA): TGCGCCAGCAGCCCGAGCGGGGAAGCCAGGTCCGGGGAGCTGTTTTTT. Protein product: CASSPSGEARSGELFF.

In DNA, the CDR3 is TGTGCCAGCAGCTTGCCGGGGAGAGGCACCGGGGAGCTGTTTTTT. Residues: CASSLPGRGTGELFF. The chain carries TRBV5-8 and TRBJ2-2, with D perhaps TRBD2 (5 bases). Germline-derived CDR1 and CDR2 are SGHTS and YDEGEE. Trimming took off 1 base at V and 4 bases at J, with 11 bases between the two ends. The CDR3 totals 15 residues.

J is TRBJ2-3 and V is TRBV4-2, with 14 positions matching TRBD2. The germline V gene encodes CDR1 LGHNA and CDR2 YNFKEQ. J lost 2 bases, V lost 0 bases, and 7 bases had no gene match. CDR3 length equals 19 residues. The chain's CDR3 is CASSQEGLAGGRDTDTQYF. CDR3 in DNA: TGTGCCAGCAGCCAAGAAGGACTAGCGGGGGGTCGGGACACAGATACGCAGTATTTT.

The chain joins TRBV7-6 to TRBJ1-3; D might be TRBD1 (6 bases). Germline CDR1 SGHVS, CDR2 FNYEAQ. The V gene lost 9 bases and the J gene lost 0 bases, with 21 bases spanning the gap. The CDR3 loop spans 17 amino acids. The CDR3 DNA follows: TGTGCCAGACCTCTGGGGTTCAGGGGAGTCTCTGGAAACACCATATATTTT. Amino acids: CARPLGFRGVSGNTIYF.